What follows describes a single TCR beta chain. Its antigen is unidentified. The sample belongs to a study of CD8+ T cells in alopecia areata. Whole-study findings and limits: With one nonresponder, baseline CD8+ expansion's link to response remains uncertain.

Treatment in this sample: oral pan-JAK inhibitor, 5-10 mg twice daily. The CDR3 extends over 16 amino acids. Trimming took 5 bases from V and 4 from J, leaving 15 bases between them. The V gene's germline CDR1 is SGHAT and CDR2 FQNNGV. Sequencing relied on a cDNA template that was reverse transcribed from extracted RNA. Repertoires were generated with immunoSEQ multiplex PCR, while TCRdb's copy carries only in-frame clones and drops some. Here the sample spans more than 140,000 clones, around 83% being singletons. The gene calls are TRBV11-2 and TRBJ2-6; perhaps D is TRBD1 or TRBD2 (6 bases each). This TCR came from a human donor with alopecia areata. Sequencing was performed on CD8+ T cells sorted from blood, taken at week 4, from a patient treated with tofacitinib. CDR3 nucleotide sequence: TGTGCCAGCAGCCTGGGGGGCCGTTCCGGGGCCAACGTCCTGACTTTC. This translates into CASSLGGRSGANVLTF.